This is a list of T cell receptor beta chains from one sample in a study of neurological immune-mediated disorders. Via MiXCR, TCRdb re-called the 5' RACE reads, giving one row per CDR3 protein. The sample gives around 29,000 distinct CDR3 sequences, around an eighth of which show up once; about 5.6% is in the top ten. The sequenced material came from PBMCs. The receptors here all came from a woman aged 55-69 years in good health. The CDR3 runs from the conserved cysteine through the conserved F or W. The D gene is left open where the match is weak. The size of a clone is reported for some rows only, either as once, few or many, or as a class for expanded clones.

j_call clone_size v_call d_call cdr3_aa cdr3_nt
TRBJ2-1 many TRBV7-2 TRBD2 CASSPTSGGTYNEQFF TGTGCCAGCAGCCCAACTAGCGGGGGGACCTACAATGAGCAGTTCTTC
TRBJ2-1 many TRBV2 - CASSEVTGRANEQFF TGTGCCAGCAGTGAAGTTACAGGGAGGGCCAATGAGCAGTTCTTC
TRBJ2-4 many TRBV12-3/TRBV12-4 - CASSPGWRAKNIQYF TGTGCCAGCAGTCCAGGGTGGAGGGCCAAAAACATTCAGTACTTC
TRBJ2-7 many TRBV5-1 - CASDRRNKENEQYF TGCGCCAGCGACAGGAGGAATAAAGAAAACGAGCAGTACTTC
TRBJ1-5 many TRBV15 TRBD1 CATSSDRGINQPQHF TGTGCCACCAGTAGCGACAGGGGAATTAATCAGCCCCAGCATTTT
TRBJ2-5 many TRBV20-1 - CSARPTGLQETQYF TGCAGTGCTAGACCCACCGGGCTCCAAGAGACCCAGTACTTC
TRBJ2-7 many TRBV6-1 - CASSEKGYEQYF TGTGCCAGCAGTGAAAAGGGTTACGAGCAGTACTTC
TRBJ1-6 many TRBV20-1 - CSATTGAGDSPLHF TGCAGTGCGACTACCGGGGCAGGGGATTCACCCCTCCACTTT
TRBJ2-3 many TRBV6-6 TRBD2 CASSSRQGGWSTSGGGDTQYF TGTGCCAGCAGCTCGCGACAGGGAGGTTGGAGTACTAGCGGGGGCGGTGATACGCAGTATTTT
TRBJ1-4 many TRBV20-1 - CSASGGRRGEKLFF TGCAGTGCTAGTGGGGGGCGGCGGGGTGAAAAACTGTTTTTT
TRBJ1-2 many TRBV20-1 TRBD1 CSAGRARAGGHDYGYTF TGCAGTGCTGGGAGAGCTAGGGCAGGGGGCCACGACTATGGCTACACCTTC
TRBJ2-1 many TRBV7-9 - CASSRLQGKQFF TGTGCCAGCAGCCGCCTCCAGGGAAAGCAGTTCTTC
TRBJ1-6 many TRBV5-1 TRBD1 CASSAGTEGHSPLHF TGCGCCAGCAGCGCAGGGACAGAAGGGCATTCACCCCTCCACTTT
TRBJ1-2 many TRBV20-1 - CSARVGVGYGYTF TGCAGTGCTAGAGTGGGGGTCGGCTATGGCTACACCTTC
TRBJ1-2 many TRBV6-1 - CASSEVSKMGYGYTF TGTGCCAGCAGTGAAGTATCCAAAATGGGCTATGGCTACACCTTC
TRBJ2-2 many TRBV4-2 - CASSQNRGELFF TGTGCCAGCAGCCAGAACAGGGGGGAGCTGTTTTTT
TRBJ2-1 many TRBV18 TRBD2 CASSPGLADNEQFF TGTGCCAGCTCCCCCGGACTAGCAGATAATGAGCAGTTCTTC
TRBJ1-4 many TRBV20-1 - CSASSTTNEKLFF TGCAGTGCTAGTTCCACAACTAATGAAAAACTGTTTTTT
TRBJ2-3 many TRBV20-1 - CSASPGPVPDTQYF TGCAGTGCTAGCCCGGGGCCGGTCCCAGATACGCAGTATTTT
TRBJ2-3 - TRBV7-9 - CASSFQTRTVADTQYF TGTGCCAGCAGCTTTCAGACAAGAACGGTGGCAGATACGCAGTATTTT
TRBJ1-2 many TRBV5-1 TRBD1 CASSSDRASHGYTF TGCGCCAGCAGCTCGGACAGGGCCAGCCATGGCTACACCTTC
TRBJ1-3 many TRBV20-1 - CSASLTGNTIYF TGCAGTGCTAGTCTAACTGGAAACACCATATATTTT
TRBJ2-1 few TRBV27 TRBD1 CASSLGTGGLNEQFF TGTGCCAGCAGTTTAGGAACAGGGGGCCTCAATGAGCAGTTCTTC
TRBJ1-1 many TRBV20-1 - CSARSLKAFF TGCAGTGCTAGATCCCTTAAAGCTTTCTTT
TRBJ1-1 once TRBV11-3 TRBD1 CASIPGQGASEAFF TGTGCCAGCATTCCGGGACAGGGGGCATCTGAAGCTTTCTTT
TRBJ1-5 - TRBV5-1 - CASSLGPQQDNHPHHF TGCGCCAGCAGCTTGGGCCCACAGCAGGACAATCATCCCCATCATTTT
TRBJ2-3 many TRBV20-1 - CSARSGNTDTQYF TGCAGTGCTAGGTCAGGGAACACAGATACGCAGTATTTT
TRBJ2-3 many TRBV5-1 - CASSSSTGPDTQYF TGCGCCAGCAGCTCCTCAACAGGGCCAGATACGCAGTATTTT
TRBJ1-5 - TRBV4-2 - CASSQDNQPQHF TGTGCCAGCAGCCAAGACAATCAGCCCCAGCATTTT
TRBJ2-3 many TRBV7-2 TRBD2 CASSLDGGGFSTDTQYF TGTGCCAGCAGCTTAGATGGGGGAGGGTTTAGCACAGATACGCAGTATTTT
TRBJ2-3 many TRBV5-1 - CASSVYGGRDTQYF TGCGCCAGCAGTGTATATGGGGGGAGAGATACGCAGTATTTT
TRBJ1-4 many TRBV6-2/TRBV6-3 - CASSRFATNEKLFF TGTGCCAGCAGTCGGTTTGCAACTAATGAAAAACTGTTTTTT
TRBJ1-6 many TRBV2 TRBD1 CASRGQSSSYNSPLHF TGTGCCAGCAGGGGACAGTCGAGCTCCTATAATTCACCCCTCCACTTT
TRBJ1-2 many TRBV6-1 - CASMRGEGYGYTF TGTGCCAGCATGAGAGGGGAGGGCTATGGCTACACCTTC
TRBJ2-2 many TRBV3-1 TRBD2 CASSLGGARTGELFF TGTGCCAGCAGCCTCGGGGGGGCACGGACCGGGGAGCTGTTTTTT
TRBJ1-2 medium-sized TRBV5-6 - CASSSDRVNYGYTF TGTGCCAGCAGCTCGGACCGGGTTAACTATGGCTACACCTTC
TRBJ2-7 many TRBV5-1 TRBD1 CASSSGQLEQYF TGCGCCAGCAGCTCGGGACAGTTGGAGCAGTACTTC
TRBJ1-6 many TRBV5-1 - CASSLGSSYNSPLHF TGCGCCAGCAGCTTGGGGAGCTCCTATAATTCACCCCTCCACTTT
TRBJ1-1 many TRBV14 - CASSQELLQGSAEAFF TGTGCCAGCAGCCAAGAATTACTTCAGGGCAGCGCTGAAGCTTTCTTT
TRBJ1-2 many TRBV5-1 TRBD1 CASRGDRVNYGYTF TGCGCCAGCAGGGGGGACAGGGTGAACTATGGCTACACCTTC
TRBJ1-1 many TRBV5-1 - CASSLEGPSTTEAFF TGCGCCAGCAGCTTGGAGGGGCCCTCGACCACTGAAGCTTTCTTT
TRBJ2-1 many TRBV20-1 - CSARTGDSTAYNEQFF TGCAGTGCTAGGACCGGGGACTCGACTGCCTACAATGAGCAGTTCTTC
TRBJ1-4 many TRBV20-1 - CSASFNEKLFF TGCAGTGCTAGTTTTAATGAAAAACTGTTTTTT
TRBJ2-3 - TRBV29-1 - CSGQRYSTDTQYF TGCAGCGGTCAGAGGTACAGCACAGATACGCAGTATTTT
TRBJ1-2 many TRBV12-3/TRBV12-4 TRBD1 CASSLAGTGAGYGYTF TGTGCCAGCAGTTTGGCCGGGACAGGCGCGGGCTATGGCTACACCTTC
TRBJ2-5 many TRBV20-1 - CSAPVPRAQETQYF TGCAGTGCCCCCGTTCCCAGGGCCCAAGAGACCCAGTACTTC
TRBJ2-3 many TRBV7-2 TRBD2 CASSRGASGGGGTDTQYF TGTGCCAGCAGCCGAGGGGCTAGCGGGGGTGGTGGCACAGATACGCAGTATTTT
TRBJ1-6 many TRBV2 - CASVPGRSYNSPLHF TGTGCCAGCGTCCCAGGACGGAGCTATAATTCACCCCTCCACTTT
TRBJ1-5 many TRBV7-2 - CASSQGINQHPQHF TGTGCCAGCAGCCAGGGGATTAATCAGCATCCCCAGCATTTT
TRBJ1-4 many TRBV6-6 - CASSQIATNEKLFF TGTGCCAGCAGTCAGATTGCAACTAATGAAAAACTGTTTTTT
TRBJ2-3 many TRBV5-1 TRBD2 CASSFGADGSGVTDTQYF TGCGCCAGCAGCTTTGGAGCCGACGGTAGCGGGGTGACAGATACGCAGTATTTT
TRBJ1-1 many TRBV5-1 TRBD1 CASSLTGETEAFF TGCGCCAGCAGCTTGACAGGGGAGACTGAAGCTTTCTTT
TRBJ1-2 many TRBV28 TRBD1 CASSTGTGYDYGYTF TGTGCCAGCAGTACCGGGACAGGCTATGACTATGGCTACACCTTC
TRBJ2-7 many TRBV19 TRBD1 CASRGTGPYEQYF TGTGCCAGTAGAGGGACAGGGCCCTACGAGCAGTACTTC
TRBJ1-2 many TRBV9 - CASSVAPVRGHSNGYTF TGTGCCAGCAGCGTAGCGCCCGTTAGGGGACATTCGAATGGCTACACCTTC
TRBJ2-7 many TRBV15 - CATSSPFSDEQYF TGTGCCACCAGCAGCCCTTTTTCGGACGAGCAGTACTTC
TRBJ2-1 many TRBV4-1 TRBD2 CASSQGPAGGDNEQFF TGCGCCAGCAGCCAAGGCCCGGCGGGGGGGGACAATGAGCAGTTCTTC